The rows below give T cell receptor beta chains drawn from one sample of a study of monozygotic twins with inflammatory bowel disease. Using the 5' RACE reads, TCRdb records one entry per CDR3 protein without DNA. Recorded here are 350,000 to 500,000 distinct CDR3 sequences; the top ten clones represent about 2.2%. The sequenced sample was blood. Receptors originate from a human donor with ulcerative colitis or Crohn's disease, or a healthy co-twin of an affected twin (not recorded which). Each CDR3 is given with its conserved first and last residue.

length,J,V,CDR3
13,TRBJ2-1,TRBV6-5,CASATATTGEQFF
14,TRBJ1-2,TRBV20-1,CSAGNGQGDYGYTF
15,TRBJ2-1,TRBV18,CASSRQGDAYNEQFF
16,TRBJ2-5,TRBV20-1,CSAREGGPVSQETQYF
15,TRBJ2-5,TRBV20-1,CSAGIAGDKKETQYF
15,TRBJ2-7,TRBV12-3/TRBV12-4,CASSRTTSGSYEQYF
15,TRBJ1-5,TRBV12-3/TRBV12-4,CASRGTGVSNQPQHF
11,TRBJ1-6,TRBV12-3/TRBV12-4,CASSGPSTLHF
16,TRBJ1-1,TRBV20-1,CSAIPGGSVVNTEAFF
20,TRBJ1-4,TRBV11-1,CASSLANRDPLIPTNEKLFF
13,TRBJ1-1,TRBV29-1,CSVIWGMNTEAFF
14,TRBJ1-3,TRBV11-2,CASSPLDSGNTIYF
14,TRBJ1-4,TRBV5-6,CASSLTGREEKLFF
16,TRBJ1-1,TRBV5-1,CASSPGQGAKNTEAFF
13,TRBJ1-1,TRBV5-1,CASSTGQGGAAFF
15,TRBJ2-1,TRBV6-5,CASSYGAVSYNEQFF
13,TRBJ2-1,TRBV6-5,CASRLLAGDEQFF
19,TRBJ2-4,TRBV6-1,CASSSPGTSGALAKNIQYF
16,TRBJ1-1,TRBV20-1,CSARGGGQPLNTEAFF
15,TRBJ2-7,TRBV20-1,CSATSHSEASYEQYF
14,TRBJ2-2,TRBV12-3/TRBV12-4,CASSLVINTGELFF
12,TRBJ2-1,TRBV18,CASSLMRNEHFF
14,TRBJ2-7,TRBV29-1,CSVEVGGFGYEQYF
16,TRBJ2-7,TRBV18,CASSATGGTITYEQYF